This TCR beta chain derives from a study of T cells after yellow fever vaccination. Study details: Those fractions that held only low numbers of cells were prepared using the SMART-Seq v4 Ultra Low Input RNA kit.

TCRdb called the 5' RACE reads again in MiXCR, with one record for every CDR3 protein. The sample lists 300,000 to 350,000 distinct CDR3 sequences; approximately 4% were seen once. The CDR3 loop spans 15 amino acids. CDR1 and CDR2 (germline): MNHEY, SVGAGI. V trimming: 5 bases; J trimming: 5 bases; junction bases outside the gene matches: 7. In its sample, this clonotype was seen a few times. The sequence was obtained from a man between 18 and 35 years old who received the YFV17D yellow fever vaccine. The sample consisted of PBMCs, taken 15 days after the yellow fever booster vaccination. The rearrangement links TRBV6-5 to TRBJ2-2; 8 positions agree with TRBD1. CDR3 residues: CASSAQGAQTGELFF. As DNA, the CDR3 is TGTGCCAGCAGTGCCCAGGGGGCGCAAACCGGGGAGCTGTTTTTT.